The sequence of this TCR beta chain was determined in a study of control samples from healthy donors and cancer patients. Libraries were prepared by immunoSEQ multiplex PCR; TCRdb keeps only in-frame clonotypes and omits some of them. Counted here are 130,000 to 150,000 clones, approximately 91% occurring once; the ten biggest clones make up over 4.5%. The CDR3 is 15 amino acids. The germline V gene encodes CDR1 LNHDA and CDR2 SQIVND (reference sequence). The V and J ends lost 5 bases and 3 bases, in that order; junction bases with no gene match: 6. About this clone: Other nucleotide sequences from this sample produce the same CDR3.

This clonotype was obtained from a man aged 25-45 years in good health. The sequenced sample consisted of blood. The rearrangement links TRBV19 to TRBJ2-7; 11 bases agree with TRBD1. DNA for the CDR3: TGTGCCAGTAGTCCGGACAGGGGGCGCATCTACGAGCAGTACTTC. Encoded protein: CASSPDRGRIYEQYF. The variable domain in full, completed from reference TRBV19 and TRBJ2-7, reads DGGITQSPKYLFRKEGQNVTLSCEQNLNHDAMYWYRQDPGQGLRLIYYSQIVNDFQKGDIAEGYSVSREKKESFPLTVTSAQKNPTAFYLCASSPDRGRIYEQYFGPGTRLTVT.